The 2 T cell receptor beta chains below were found in one sample sequenced in a study of MAIT cells during Salmonella Paratyphi A infection. Time point: healthy control second sampling, 21 days after first. MAIT cells were sorted by flow cytometry as Valpha7.2+ CD161+ T cells. Using its own MiXCR run on the 5' RACE reads, TCRdb lists one record per CDR3 protein. This sample has approximately 470 distinct CDR3 sequences; roughly 36% occur once, and the top ten carry around two fifths. The material sequenced was MAIT cells from PBMCs. The receptors here all came from an adult in good health.

This chain links TRBV27 with TRBJ1-5, with D perhaps TRBD1 (6 bases). Trimming shortened V by 5 bases and J by 4 bases, and 15 bases separated the two germline ends. CDR1 and CDR2 (germline): MNHEY, SMNVEV (reference sequence). This CDR3 is 15 amino acids long. This chain's CDR3 is CASSSTGFGNQPQHF. The CDR3 DNA sequence: TGTGCCAGCAGTAGTACAGGGTTTGGTAATCAGCCCCAGCATTTT.

This clonotype was recorded a few times. The genes are TRBV9 and TRBJ1-1; D unresolved. The V end was cut by 0 bases, the J end by 5 bases, with 8 bases between. Germline V gene data show CDR1 as SGDLS and CDR2 as YYNGEE. The CDR3 has 13 amino acids. Here the CDR3 reads CASSVAGLTEAFF. In DNA, the CDR3 is TGTGCCAGCAGCGTAGCCGGACTGACTGAAGCTTTCTTT.